The 24 T cell receptor beta chains reported below all come from one sample, sequenced in a study of blood T cell repertoires in COVID-19. Some clones are missing from TCRdb's copy, which holds only in-frame ones; the method was immunoSEQ multiplex PCR. Of fewer than 250,000 clones in the sample, about 85% are singletons; the top ten hold 5.5% to 8%. The source material was peripheral blood. The receptors were gathered from a woman aged 55-69 years with active or convalescent COVID-19.

This chain links TRBV10-3 with TRBJ2-3; 7 bases align to TRBD1. The CDR3 spans 14 residues. V trimming: 2 bases; J trimming: 5 bases; junction bases outside the gene matches: 4. The germline CDR1 and CDR2 sequences are ENHRY and SYGVKD. CDR3 residues: CAISENRGRDTQYF. CDR3 bases: TGTGCCATCAGTGAGAACAGGGGTAGAGATACGCAGTATTTT.

The V call is TRBV6-5, the J call TRBJ1-1; no definite D call. Germline V gene data show CDR1 as MNHEY and CDR2 as SVGAGI. The CDR3 contains 13 residues. V lost 2 bases and J lost 5, with 9 bases in between. This CDR3 is CASSYDGGTEAFF. DNA of the CDR3: TGTGCCAGCAGTTACGACGGCGGAACTGAAGCTTTCTTT.

This clone was counted a few times. This rearrangement joins TRBV2 to TRBJ2-3; 11 nucleotides align to TRBD2. This CDR3 has 15 residues. V shed 5 bases and J 2 bases; nucleotides not matched to a gene: 3. Germline CDR1 SNHLY, CDR2 FYNNEI. CDR3 nucleotide sequence: TGTGCCAGCAGTTATAGCGGGGGGGCCACAGATACGCAGTATTTT. This sequence encodes CASSYSGGATDTQYF.

This clone has only one observation. Other nucleotide sequences in the sample specify the same CDR3. The rearrangement joins TRBV11-2 to TRBJ2-7, with D tentatively TRBD2 (6 bases). Trimming cost V 1 base and J 1 base, with 8 bases left between them. This CDR3 is 14 amino acids long. Germline V gene lookup returns CDR1 SGHAT and CDR2 FQNNGV. CDR3 residues: CASSLGGLSYEQYV. The CDR3 DNA reads TGTGCCAGCAGCTTAGGGGGACTTTCCTACGAGCAGTACGTC.

The chain couples TRBV28 to TRBJ2-5; 10 nucleotides agree with TRBD1. From germline, CDR1 is MDHEN and CDR2 SYDVKM. The CDR3 runs to 15 residues. After removal of 5 bases from V and 5 bases from J, the junction contained 8 bases not matched to a gene. The CDR3 sequence is CASSIGTGVSETQYF. CDR3 sequence (DNA): TGTGCCAGCAGTATCGGGACAGGGGTTTCGGAGACCCAGTACTTC. Variable domain in full (rest from reference TRBV28 and TRBJ2-5): DVKVTQSSRYLVKRTGEKVFLECVQDMDHENMFWYRQDPGLGLRLIYFSYDVKMKEKGDIPEGYSVSREKKERFSLILESASTNQTSMYLCASSIGTGVSETQYFGPGTRLLVL.

The chain carries TRBV27 and TRBJ2-2, with D perhaps TRBD1 (6 bases). This CDR3 comprises 15 residues. CDR1 and CDR2 (germline): MNHEY, SMNVEV (reference sequence). Between the trimmed V and J ends, which lost 4 bases and 1 base, there was a span of 10 bases. The CDR3 region has the DNA TGTGCCAGCAGTTACTCGACAGGGAACACCGGGGAGCTGTTTTTT. As protein: CASSYSTGNTGELFF.

This chain joins TRBV7-2 and TRBJ1-2; D perhaps matches TRBD1 (6 bases). The CDR3 sequence is 15 residues long. In germline, CDR1 is SGHTA, CDR2 FQGNSA. The V end lost 1 base, the J end lost 1 base, and 10 bases lay between the germline ends. The CDR3 protein is CASSLGRTVNYGYTF. CDR3 bases: TGTGCCAGCAGCTTAGGAAGGACAGTTAACTATGGCTACACCTTC.

This chain links TRBV30 with TRBJ2-3, with 12 bases identical to TRBD2. V dropped 3 bases and J dropped 1; count of bases not matched to a gene: 2. The CDR3 loop spans 15 amino acids. Germline V CDR1 and CDR2: GTSNPN, SVGIG (reference sequence). CDR3 sequence reads: CAWRGLAGRTDTQYF. CDR3 DNA: TGTGCCTGGAGAGGACTAGCGGGGCGCACAGATACGCAGTATTTT. Using reference TRBV30 and TRBJ2-3 for the parts outside the CDR3, the full variable domain is SQTIHQWPATLVQPVGSPLSLECTVEGTSNPNLYWYRQAAGRGLQLLFYSVGIGQISSEVPQNLSASRPQDRQFILSSKKLLLSDSGFYLCAWRGLAGRTDTQYFGPGTRLTVL.

CDR3 region: CASSLMSTRETQYF. The CDR3 DNA follows: TGTGCCAGCAGTTTGATGTCTACGCGGGAGACCCAGTACTTC. The chain carries TRBV28 and TRBJ2-5; D is ambiguous. V shed 3 bases and J shed 5 bases, with 13 bases lying between them. The CDR3 is made up of 14 amino acids. The V gene's germline CDR1 is MDHEN and CDR2 SYDVKM.

Only one count was recorded for this clone. The chain is built from TRBV7-3 and TRBJ2-1; 13 bases align to TRBD2. Germline V lookup: CDR1 SGHTA, CDR2 FQGTGA. V lost 0 bases, J lost 8 bases, and 4 bases stayed unmatched. This CDR3 contains 16 residues. The CDR3 DNA is TGTGCCAGCAGCTTAACTGGGACTAGCGGGACCTATGAGCAGTTCTTC. Translated: CASSLTGTSGTYEQFF. Drawing the rest from reference TRBV7-3 and TRBJ2-1, the complete variable domain is GAGVSQTPSNKVTEKGKYVELRCDPISGHTALYWYRQSLGQGPEFLIYFQGTGAADDSGLPNDRFFAVRPEGSVSTLKIQRTERGDSAVYLCASSLTGTSGTYEQFFGPGTRLTVL.

This chain uses TRBV30 with TRBJ1-6, with TRBD1 identical over 7 bases. CDR3 length: 18 amino acids. V shed 3 bases, J shed 7 bases, and the junction held 18 bases outside the gene matches. Germline-derived CDR1 and CDR2 are GTSNPN and SVGIG (reference sequence). The CDR3 DNA sequence: TGTGCCTGGAGCTCATACTATGGGACAGTTAAAACCAATTCACCCCTCCACTTT. Translating it yields CAWSSYYGTVKTNSPLHF.

V is TRBV6-7 and J is TRBJ1-4, with 10 bases fitting TRBD1. TRBV6-7 is identified as an open reading frame with a role that is uncertain. The V segment lost 6 bases and the J segment 5 bases; nucleotides outside the gene matches: 9. The CDR3 covers 16 residues. The CDR3 coding sequence is TGTGCCAGCAGGATGGGACAGGGGACCTTAAATGAAAAACTGTTTTTT. Translated, it gives CASRMGQGTLNEKLFF.

V and J are TRBV7-3 and TRBJ2-1; 11 nucleotides align to TRBD2. This CDR3 comprises 19 residues. Germline V gives CDR1 SGHTA, CDR2 FQGTGA. The trim removed 0 bases at V and 4 bases at J, leaving 11 bases unmatched. The CDR3 nucleotides read TGTGCCAGCAGCTTAACTATTAGCGGGAGGGCCCACCCTTACAATGAGCAGTTCTTC. This sequence encodes CASSLTISGRAHPYNEQFF.

On this clone itself: This specimen includes other DNA sequences encoding the same CDR3. The DNA of the CDR3 is TGTGCCAGCAGCCCACTAGCGGTCCAAGAGACCCAGTACTTC. Translated, it gives CASSPLAVQETQYF. The gene calls are TRBV3-1 (or the pseudogene TRBV3-2) and TRBJ2-5; TRBD2 agrees at 8 bases. CDR1 is LGHDT, CDR2 YNNKEL, per germline (reference sequence). V lost 4 bases, J lost 1 base, and 2 bases stayed unmatched. The CDR3 has 14 residues.

The V gene is TRBV27, the J gene TRBJ2-3; the D gene is possibly TRBD2 (6 bases). This CDR3 region has 19 residues. Looked up from germline, CDR1 is MNHEY and CDR2 is SMNVEV (reference sequence). V lost 2 bases, J lost 2 bases, and 23 bases lay in between. The chain's CDR3 is CASSLPTPSGTSFTDTQYF. As DNA, the CDR3 is TGTGCCAGCAGTTTACCTACCCCCTCCGGGACTTCCTTCACAGATACGCAGTATTTT.

The chain couples TRBV15 to TRBJ2-5; a possible D gene is TRBD2 (5 bases). The V end was cut by 0 bases, the J end by 9 bases, with 17 bases between. This CDR3 spans 15 amino acids. The germline gives CDR1 LNHNV, CDR2 YYDKDF (reference sequence). The CDR3 bases are TGTGCCACCAGCAGAGATTTCCAAGAGGAGGCGGCCCAGTACTTC. Its protein is CATSRDFQEEAAQYF.

This clone was seen only a few times. The chain is built from TRBV7-9 and TRBJ2-3; maybe TRBD2 (5 bases). V shed 5 bases and J shed 3 bases, with 15 bases lying between them. CDR3 length equals 15 residues. CDR1 is SEHNR and CDR2 is FQNEAQ in the germline V gene (reference sequence). The CDR3 protein is CASSRLQSRTDTQYF. The CDR3, as DNA: TGTGCCAGCAGCCGACTACAGAGCCGTACAGATACGCAGTATTTT.

The chain recombines TRBV7-9 with TRBJ2-3; 10 positions agree with TRBD1. This CDR3 is 15 amino acids long. V lost 5 bases and J lost 1; bases outside the gene matches: 3. Germline CDR1 SEHNR, CDR2 FQNEAQ (reference sequence). The CDR3, as DNA: TGTGCCAGCAGCCGGGACAGGGGCCGCACAGATACGCAGTATTTT. Translation: CASSRDRGRTDTQYF.

Only one count was recorded for this clone. The CDR3 DNA sequence: TGTGCCACCAGTGACTCGGGACTAGCGCGAGAAGATACGCAGTATTTT. This sequence encodes CATSDSGLAREDTQYF. The V and J genes are TRBV24-1 and TRBJ2-3; TRBD2 matches at 10 bases. Unmatched junction bases numbered 8, after V lost 4 bases and J lost 5 bases. CDR1 KGHDR and CDR2 SFDVKD come from the germline V gene. This CDR3 contains 16 residues.

The rearrangement joins TRBV7-2 to TRBJ1-5, with TRBD1 as a possible D gene (6 bases). Trimming stripped 1 base from V and 5 bases from J, with 12 bases between. The CDR3 totals 15 residues. Germline CDR1 SGHTA, CDR2 FQGNSA. For the CDR3, the DNA is TGTGCCAGCAGCTTAGGCGGGGGCCTCTATCAGCCCCAGCATTTT. Translation gives CASSLGGGLYQPQHF.

The rearrangement joins TRBV7-9 to TRBJ2-3; 7 nucleotides align to TRBD1. The CDR3 sequence is 18 residues long. V shed 0 bases, J shed 1 base, and the junction held 10 bases outside the gene matches. CDR1 is SEHNR and CDR2 is FQNEAQ in the germline V gene (reference sequence). Here the CDR3 DNA reads TGTGCCAGCAGCTTAGCGTCAGGGGGAGTTACCGGCACAGATACGCAGTATTTT. Its protein is CASSLASGGVTGTDTQYF.

For the CDR3, the DNA is TGTGCCAGCAGCTTTACCGGGACTAGCGGATTCTACAATGAGCAGTTCTTC. This gives the protein CASSFTGTSGFYNEQFF. J is TRBJ2-1 and V is TRBV7-8, with TRBD2 matching over 11 bases. The CDR3 is made up of 17 amino acids. Trimming cost V 3 bases and J 3 bases; bases outside gene matches: 7. Germline values: CDR1 SGHVS, CDR2 FQNEAQ.

The chain has TRBV6-5 and TRBJ1-1; 8 bases agree with TRBD1. CDR3 length equals 13 residues. V dropped 6 bases and J dropped 4; count of bases not matched to a gene: 4. Per the germline V gene, CDR1 is MNHEY and CDR2 is SVGAGI. The CDR3 nucleotides read TGTGCCAGCAGAACCGACAGGGGCACTGAAGCTTTCTTT. Translation gives CASRTDRGTEAFF.

The V and J genes are TRBV6-5 and TRBJ2-1; 7 bases align to TRBD2. Germline CDR1 and CDR2: MNHEY and SVGAGI. J was trimmed by 4 bases and V by 6 bases; bases with no gene match: 3. The CDR3 covers 13 residues. This CDR3 reads CASRWGGYNEQFF. The DNA of the CDR3 is TGTGCCAGCAGGTGGGGAGGGTACAATGAGCAGTTCTTC.